This TCR beta chain is from a study of blood T cell repertoires in COVID-19. In the study overall: Acute and convalescent COVID-19 specimens originated in the United States, Italy and Spain. Sources were T cells, B-cell-depleted T cells, or PBMCs; the material itself was cDNA or gDNA.

Cohorts were determined from participant-reported clinical history. In Cohort 3, a recovered donor had either two negative PCRs, clearance, or symptom resolution. Clones were read by immunoSEQ multiplex PCR, and TCRdb kept only the in-frame ones, dropping some. The sample includes about 130,000 clones, 86% of them seen just once. CDR1 is SEHNR and CDR2 is FQNEAQ in the germline V gene (reference sequence). This CDR3 is 14 amino acids long. Unmatched junction bases numbered 1, after V lost 1 base and J lost 4 bases. This receptor was identified in a woman between 50 and 59 years old who had recovered from COVID-19. Sequenced sample: PBMCs or T cells enriched from blood (not recorded which). The chain links TRBV7-9 to TRBJ1-3; TRBD1 matches at 7 bases. This CDR3 is CASSLEGGGNTIYF. The CDR3 bases are TGTGCCAGCAGCTTAGAAGGGGGCGGAAACACCATATATTTT.